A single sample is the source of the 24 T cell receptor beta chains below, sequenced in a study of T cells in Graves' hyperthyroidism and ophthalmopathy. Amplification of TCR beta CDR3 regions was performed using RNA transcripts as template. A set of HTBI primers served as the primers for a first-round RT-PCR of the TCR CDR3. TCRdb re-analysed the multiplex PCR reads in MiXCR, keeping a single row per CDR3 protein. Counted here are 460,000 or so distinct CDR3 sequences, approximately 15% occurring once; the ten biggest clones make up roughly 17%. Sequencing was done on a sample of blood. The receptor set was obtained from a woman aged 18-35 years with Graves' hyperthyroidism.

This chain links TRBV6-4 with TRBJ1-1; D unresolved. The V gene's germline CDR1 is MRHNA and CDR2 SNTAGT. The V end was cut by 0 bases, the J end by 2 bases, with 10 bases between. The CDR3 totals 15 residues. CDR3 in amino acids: CASSDSPDRNTEAFF. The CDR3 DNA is TGTGCCAGCAGTGACTCGCCGGATAGAAACACTGAAGCTTTCTTT.

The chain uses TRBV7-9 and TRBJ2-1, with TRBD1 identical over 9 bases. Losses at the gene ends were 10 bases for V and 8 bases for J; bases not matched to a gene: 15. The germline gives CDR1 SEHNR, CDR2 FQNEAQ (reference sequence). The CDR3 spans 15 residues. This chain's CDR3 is CATYPQGTGYHEQFF. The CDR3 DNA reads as TGTGCCACCTACCCCCAGGGGACAGGGTACCATGAGCAGTTCTTC.

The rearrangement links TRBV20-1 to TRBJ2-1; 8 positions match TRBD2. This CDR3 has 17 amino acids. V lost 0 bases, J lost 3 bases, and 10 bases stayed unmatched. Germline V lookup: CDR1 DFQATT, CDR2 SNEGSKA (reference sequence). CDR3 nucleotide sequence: TGCAGTGCTAGAGATACAGAACTAGCGGCCTTCTACAATGAGCAGTTCTTC. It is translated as CSARDTELAAFYNEQFF.

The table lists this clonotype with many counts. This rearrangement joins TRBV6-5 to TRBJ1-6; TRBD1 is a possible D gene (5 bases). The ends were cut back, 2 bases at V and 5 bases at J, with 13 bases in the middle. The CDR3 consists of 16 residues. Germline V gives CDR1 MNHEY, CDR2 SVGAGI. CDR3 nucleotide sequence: TGTGCCAGCAGTTACGAGGGACCGGTCAATAATTCACCCCTCCACTTT. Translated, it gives CASSYEGPVNNSPLHF.

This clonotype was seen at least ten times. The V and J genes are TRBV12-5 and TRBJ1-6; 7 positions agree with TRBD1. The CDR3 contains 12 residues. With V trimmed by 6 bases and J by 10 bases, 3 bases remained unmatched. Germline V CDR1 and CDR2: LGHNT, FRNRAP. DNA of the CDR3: TGTGCTAGTGGGACAGGGAACTCACCCCTCCACTTT. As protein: CASGTGNSPLHF.

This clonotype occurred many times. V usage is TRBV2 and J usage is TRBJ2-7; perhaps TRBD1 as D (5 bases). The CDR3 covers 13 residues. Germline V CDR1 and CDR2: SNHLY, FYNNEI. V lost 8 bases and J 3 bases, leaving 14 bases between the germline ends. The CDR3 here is CASFRTKNYEQYF. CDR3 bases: TGTGCCAGCTTCCGGACAAAGAACTACGAGCAGTACTTC.

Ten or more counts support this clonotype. The CDR3 DNA reads as TGTGCCAGCAGCCAAGTAAGCGTAGCGAACACCGGGGAGCTGTTTTTT. Translated, it gives CASSQVSVANTGELFF. The chain employs TRBV14 and TRBJ2-2; D remains ambiguous. V lost 1 base and J lost 0, with 9 bases in between. This CDR3 is 16 amino acids long. Germline V lookup: CDR1 SGHDN, CDR2 FVKESK.

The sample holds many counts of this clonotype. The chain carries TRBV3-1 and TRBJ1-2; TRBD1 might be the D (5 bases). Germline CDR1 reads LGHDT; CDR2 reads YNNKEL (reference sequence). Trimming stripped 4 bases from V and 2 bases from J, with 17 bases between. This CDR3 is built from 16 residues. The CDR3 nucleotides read TGTGCCAGCAGCCTAAGTGGAGGGGCCATAAACTATGGCTACACCTTC. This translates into CASSLSGGAINYGYTF.

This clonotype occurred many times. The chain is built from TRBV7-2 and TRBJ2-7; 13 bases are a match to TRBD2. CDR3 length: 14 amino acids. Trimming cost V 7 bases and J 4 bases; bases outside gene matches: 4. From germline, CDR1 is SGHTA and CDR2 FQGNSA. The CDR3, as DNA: TGTGCCAGCACCAAGACTAGCGGGAGGTACGAGCAGTACTTC. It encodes CASTKTSGRYEQYF.

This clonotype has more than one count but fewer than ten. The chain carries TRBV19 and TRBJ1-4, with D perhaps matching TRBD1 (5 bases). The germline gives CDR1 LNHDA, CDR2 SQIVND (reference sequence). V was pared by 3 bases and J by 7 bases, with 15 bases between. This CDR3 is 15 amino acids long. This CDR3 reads CASSIRSRGPEKLFF. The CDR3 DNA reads TGTGCCAGTAGTATTAGGTCCCGGGGACCTGAAAAACTGTTTTTT.

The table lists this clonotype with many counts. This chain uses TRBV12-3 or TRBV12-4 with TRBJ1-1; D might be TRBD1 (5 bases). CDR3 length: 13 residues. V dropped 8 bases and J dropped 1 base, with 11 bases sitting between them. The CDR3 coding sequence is TGTGCCAGCGGTAAACAGGAGAACACTGAAGCTTTCTTT. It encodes CASGKQENTEAFF.

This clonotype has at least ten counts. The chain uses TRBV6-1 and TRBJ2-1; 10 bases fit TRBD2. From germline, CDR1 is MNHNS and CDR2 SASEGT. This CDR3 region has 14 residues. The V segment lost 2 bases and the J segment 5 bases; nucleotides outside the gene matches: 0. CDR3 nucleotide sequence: TGTGCCAGCAGTGAACTAGCGGGGGACAATGAGCAGTTCTTC. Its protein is CASSELAGDNEQFF.

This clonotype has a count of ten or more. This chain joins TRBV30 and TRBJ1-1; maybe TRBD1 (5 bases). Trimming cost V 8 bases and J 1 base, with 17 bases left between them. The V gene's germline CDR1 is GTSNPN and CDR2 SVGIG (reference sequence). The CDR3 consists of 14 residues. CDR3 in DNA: TGTGCCGGAGGGAGGGGAGGGTGGAACACTGAAGCTTTCTTT. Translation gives CAGGRGGWNTEAFF.

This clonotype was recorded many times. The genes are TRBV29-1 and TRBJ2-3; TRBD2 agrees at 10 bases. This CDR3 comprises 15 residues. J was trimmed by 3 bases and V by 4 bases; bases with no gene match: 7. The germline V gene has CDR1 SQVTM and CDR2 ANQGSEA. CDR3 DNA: TGCAGCGTTGGAAGAGCGGGAGGGCTGACAGATACGCAGTATTTT. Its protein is CSVGRAGGLTDTQYF.

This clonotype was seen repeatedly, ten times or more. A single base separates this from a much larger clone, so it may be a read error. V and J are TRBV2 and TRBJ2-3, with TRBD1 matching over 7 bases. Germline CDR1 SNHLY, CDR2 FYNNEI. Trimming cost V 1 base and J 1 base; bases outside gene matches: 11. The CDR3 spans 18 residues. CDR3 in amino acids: CASSEGRDSFDGTDTQYF. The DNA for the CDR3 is TGTGCCAGCAGTGAAGGACGGGACAGCTTTGATGGCACAGATACGCAGTATTTT.

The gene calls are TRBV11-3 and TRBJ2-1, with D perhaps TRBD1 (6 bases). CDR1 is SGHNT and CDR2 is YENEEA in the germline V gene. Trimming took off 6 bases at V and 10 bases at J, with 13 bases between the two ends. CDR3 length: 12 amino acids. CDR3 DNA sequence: TGTGCCAGCAGGGCAGGGGTGGGGGAGCAGTTCTTC. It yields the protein CASRAGVGEQFF.

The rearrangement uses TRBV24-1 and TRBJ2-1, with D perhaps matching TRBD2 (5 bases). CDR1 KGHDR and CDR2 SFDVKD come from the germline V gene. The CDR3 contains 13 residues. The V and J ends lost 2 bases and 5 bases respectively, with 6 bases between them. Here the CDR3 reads CATSDSSHNEQFF. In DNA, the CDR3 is TGTGCCACCAGTGATTCTAGCCACAATGAGCAGTTCTTC.

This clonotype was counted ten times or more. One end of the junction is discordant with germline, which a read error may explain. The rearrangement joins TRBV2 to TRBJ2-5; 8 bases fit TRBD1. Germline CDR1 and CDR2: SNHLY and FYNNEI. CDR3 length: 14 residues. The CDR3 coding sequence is TGTGCCAGCAGCGAAGGACAGGGCCAAGAGACCCAGTACTTC. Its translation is CASSEGQGQETQYF.

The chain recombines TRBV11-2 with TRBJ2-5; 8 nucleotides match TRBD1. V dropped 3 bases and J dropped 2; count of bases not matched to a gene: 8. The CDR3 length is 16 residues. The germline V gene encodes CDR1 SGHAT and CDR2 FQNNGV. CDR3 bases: TGTGCCAGCAGCTTCCCGGGACAGGCGGGGCAAGAGACCCAGTACTTC. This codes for CASSFPGQAGQETQYF. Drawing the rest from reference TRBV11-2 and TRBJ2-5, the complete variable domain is EAGVAQSPRYKIIEKRQSVAFWCNPISGHATLYWYQQILGQGPKLLIQFQNNGVVDDSQLPKDRFSAERLKGVDSTLKIQPAKLEDSAVYLCASSFPGQAGQETQYFGPGTRLLVL.

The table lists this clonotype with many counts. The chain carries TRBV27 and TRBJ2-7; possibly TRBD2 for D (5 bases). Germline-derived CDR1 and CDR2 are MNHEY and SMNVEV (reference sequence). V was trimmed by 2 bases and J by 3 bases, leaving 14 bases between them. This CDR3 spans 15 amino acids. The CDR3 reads CASSLGPPEVYEQYV. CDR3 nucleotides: TGTGCCAGCAGTTTAGGTCCCCCGGAGGTCTACGAGCAGTACGTC.

CDR3 sequence reads: CASSTSIGAGELFF. For the CDR3, the DNA is TGTGCCAGCAGTACATCGATAGGAGCCGGGGAGCTGTTTTTT. The V and J genes are TRBV6-4 and TRBJ2-2; D unclear. V dropped 5 bases and J dropped 6 bases, with 13 bases sitting between them. The CDR3 runs 14 residues. Germline CDR1 reads MRHNA; CDR2 reads SNTAGT.

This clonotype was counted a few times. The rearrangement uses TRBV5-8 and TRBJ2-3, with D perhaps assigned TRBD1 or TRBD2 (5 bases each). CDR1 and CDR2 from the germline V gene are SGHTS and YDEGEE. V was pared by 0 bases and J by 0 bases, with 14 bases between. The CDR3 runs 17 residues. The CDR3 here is CASSLARGPSSTDTQYF. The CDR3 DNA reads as TGTGCCAGCAGCTTGGCCCGGGGACCCAGTAGCACAGATACGCAGTATTTT.

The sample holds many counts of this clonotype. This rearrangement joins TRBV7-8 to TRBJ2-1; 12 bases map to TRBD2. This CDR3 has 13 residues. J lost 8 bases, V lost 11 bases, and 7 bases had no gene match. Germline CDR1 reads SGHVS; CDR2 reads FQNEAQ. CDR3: CAATSGRFDEQFF. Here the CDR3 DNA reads TGTGCCGCTACTAGCGGGAGGTTCGATGAGCAGTTCTTC.

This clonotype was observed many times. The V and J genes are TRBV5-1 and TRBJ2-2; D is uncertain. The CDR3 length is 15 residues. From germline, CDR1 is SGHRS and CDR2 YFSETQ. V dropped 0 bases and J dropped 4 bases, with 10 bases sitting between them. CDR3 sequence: CASSLDQPSTGELFF. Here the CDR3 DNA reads TGCGCCAGCAGCTTGGACCAGCCGAGCACCGGGGAGCTGTTTTTT.